This T cell receptor (beta chain) was retrieved from a study of siplizumab effects on memory and regulatory T cells. Germline values: CDR1 MGHRA, CDR2 YSYEKL. The CDR3 loop spans 14 amino acids. V was shortened by 4 bases and J by 0 bases, with 10 bases between the two germline ends. Only in-frame clones appear in the TCRdb table, and some are missing; sequencing was by immunoSEQ multiplex PCR. The sample lists roughly 100,000 clones, 85% to 95% occurring once. The chain employs TRBV4-1 and TRBJ2-7, with D perhaps matching TRBD1 or TRBD2 (5 bases each). The sequence derives from a human donor in good health. The sample comprised CD4+ T cells sorted from blood. This CDR3 is CASSRGTSSYEQYF. Here the CDR3 DNA reads TGCGCCAGCAGCCGAGGGACGAGCTCCTACGAGCAGTACTTC.